A selection of T cell receptor beta chains follows, all from one sample in a study of immune evolution from preneoplasia to lung adenocarcinoma. Libraries were prepared by immunoSEQ multiplex PCR; TCRdb keeps only in-frame clonotypes and omits some of them. In the table there are some 15,000 clones, approximately 86% of which are singletons. The sample consisted of FFPE invasive lung adenocarcinoma tissue. These receptors all stem from a person between 70 and 80 years old with invasive lung adenocarcinoma. Each CDR3 is given with its conserved first and last residue. A D gene is named only where the DNA matches it firmly. Rows may omit the clone size; those that give it use once, few, many or a size class.

V	size	J	D	length	CDR3	DNA
TRBV6-6	few	TRBJ2-2	-	16	CASSPRDRGAAGELFF	TGTGCCAGCAGCCCCAGGGATCGGGGGGCGGCCGGGGAGCTGTTTTTT
TRBV7-9	-	TRBJ2-6	-	13	CASSMRDVNVLTF	TGTGCCAGCAGCATGCGGGACGTCAACGTCCTGACTTTC
TRBV9	-	TRBJ2-7	-	15	CASSVGTLGANEQYF	TGTGCCAGCAGCGTCGGCACTTTGGGGGCAAACGAGCAGTACTTC
TRBV14	few	TRBJ1-2	-	13	CASSQDGWYGYTF	TGTGCCAGCAGCCAAGATGGGTGGTATGGCTACACCTTC
TRBV19	-	TRBJ2-2	-	15	CASSIWGTSVRELFF	TGTGCCAGTAGTATATGGGGGACTTCGGTCCGGGAGCTGTTTTTT
TRBV7-8	-	TRBJ1-2	-	14	CASSLARAGYGYTF	TGTGCCAGCAGCTTAGCCCGCGCAGGGTATGGCTACACCTTC
TRBV7-2	once	TRBJ2-3	-	14	CASSFRDHGNTQYF	TGTGCCAGCAGCTTCCGGGACCACGGGAATACGCAGTATTTT
TRBV19	once	TRBJ2-5	-	12	CASSTGEETQYF	TGTGCCAGTAGTACAGGGGAAGAGACCCAGTACTTC
TRBV5-6	-	TRBJ2-7	TRBD2	16	CASSSLLAGGTYEQYF	TGTGCCAGCAGCTCCCTACTAGCGGGGGGGACCTACGAGCAGTACTTC
TRBV28	few	TRBJ2-3	TRBD2	16	CASSLFGGGAPDTQYF	TGTGCCAGCAGTTTATTTGGCGGGGGGGCCCCAGATACGCAGTATTTT
TRBV18	-	TRBJ2-2	-	12	CASSPGPGELFF	TGTGCCAGCTCACCAGGCCCAGGGGAGCTGTTTTTT
TRBV6-5	-	TRBJ2-7	-	11	CASSLTYEQYF	TGTGCCAGCAGTCTGACCTACGAGCAGTACTTC
TRBV20-1	-	TRBJ2-5	-	11	CSVIKGETQYF	TGCAGTGTTATTAAGGGAGAGACCCAGTACTTC
TRBV5-4	-	TRBJ2-7	TRBD2	15	CASSLGRGGTYEQYF	TGTGCCAGCAGCTTGGGCCGCGGGGGGACCTACGAGCAGTACTTC
TRBV5-1	medium-sized	TRBJ2-7	-	13	CASHGNRIYEQYF	TGCGCCAGCCACGGGAACAGGATCTACGAGCAGTACTTC
TRBV4-2	-	TRBJ2-1	-	17	CASSQGGTARANNEQFF	TGTGCCAGCAGCCAAGGGGGCACGGCGCGCGCCAACAATGAGCAGTTCTTC
TRBV28	once	TRBJ2-3	-	15	CASSSLAVSTDTQYF	TGTGCCAGCAGTTCATTAGCGGTTAGCACAGATACGCAGTATTTT
TRBV28	-	TRBJ1-2	-	17	CASSPFLDRSFNYGYTF	TGTGCCAGCAGTCCATTTCTTGACAGGAGTTTTAACTATGGCTACACCTTC
TRBV15	-	TRBJ1-3	-	16	CATSGGLVSSGNTIYF	TGTGCCACCAGCGGAGGATTGGTTAGCTCTGGAAACACCATATATTTT
TRBV27	-	TRBJ2-3	TRBD2	17	CASSLGTSGVATDTQYF	TGTGCCAGCAGTTTAGGGACTAGCGGAGTCGCGACAGATACGCAGTATTTT
TRBV10-3	once	TRBJ2-1	-	12	CAISAGGREQFF	TGTGCCATCAGTGCGGGGGGCCGGGAGCAGTTCTTC
TRBV19	-	TRBJ1-2	TRBD1	12	CASTGTGYGYTF	TGTGCCAGCACCGGGACAGGATATGGCTACACCTTC
TRBV2	-	TRBJ1-2	-	14	CASSELVQVEGYTF	TGTGCCAGCAGTGAGCTTGTACAGGTGGAGGGCTACACCTTC
TRBV10-2	-	TRBJ2-7	TRBD1	14	CASRPGQGSYEQYF	TGCGCCAGCCGACCGGGACAGGGCTCCTACGAGCAGTACTTC
TRBV30	-	TRBJ1-5	-	16	CAWSVPGNWESQPQHF	TGTGCCTGGAGTGTTCCCGGGAACTGGGAATCTCAGCCCCAGCATTTT
TRBV5-1	-	TRBJ2-1	TRBD1	15	CASSLEGQANNEQFF	TGCGCCAGCAGCTTGGAAGGACAGGCTAACAATGAGCAGTTCTTC
TRBV11-2	-	TRBJ1-2	-	12	CASSFGRYGYTF	TGTGCCAGCAGCTTCGGCCGGTATGGCTACACCTTC
TRBV28	-	TRBJ1-2	-	13	CASSLAGSGGYTF	TGTGCCAGCAGTTTAGCAGGGAGTGGTGGCTACACCTTC
TRBV6-1	-	TRBJ1-2	-	16	CASSAYSGFTNYGYTF	TGTGCCAGCAGTGCTTACAGCGGGTTTACTAACTATGGCTACACCTTC
TRBV2	-	TRBJ2-3	-	13	CASSDLGPNWLYF	TGTGCCAGCAGTGATCTCGGACCGAACTGGTTGTATTTT
TRBV27	-	TRBJ2-1	-	13	CASSLSGGTREFF	TGTGCCAGCAGTTTATCAGGTGGGACCCGGGAGTTCTTC
TRBV23-1	-	TRBJ2-2	-	18	CAQTHRLPQAANTGELFF	TGCGCCCAGACTCACCGACTACCTCAGGCCGCGAACACCGGGGAGCTGTTTTTT
TRBV5-6	-	TRBJ2-1	-	16	CASSLDLGSSYNEQFF	TGTGCCAGCAGCTTGGATCTGGGAAGCTCCTACAATGAGCAGTTCTTC
TRBV5-5	-	TRBJ2-7	-	15	CASSLGQVFGYEQYF	TGTGCCAGCAGCTTGGGGCAGGTCTTTGGCTACGAGCAGTACTTC
TRBV29-1	-	TRBJ2-3	TRBD2	13	CSVVASGRDTQYF	TGCAGCGTTGTAGCTAGCGGGAGAGATACGCAGTATTTT
TRBV7-6	-	TRBJ2-5	TRBD1	16	CASSPFRTGEEETQYF	TGTGCCAGCAGCCCCTTCCGGACAGGGGAAGAAGAGACCCAGTACTTC
TRBV6-6	-	TRBJ2-7	-	12	CASSPHRYEQYF	TGTGCCAGCAGCCCGCACAGGTACGAGCAGTACTTC
TRBV6-1	-	TRBJ2-2	-	14	CASGVEIGTGELFF	TGTGCCAGCGGAGTGGAGATAGGCACCGGGGAGCTGTTTTTT
TRBV27	once	TRBJ2-3	-	15	CASSLGRGQGDTQYF	TGTGCCAGCAGTTTGGGCAGAGGGCAAGGTGATACGCAGTATTTT
TRBV5-1	-	TRBJ1-4	-	11	CASTGGEKLFF	TGCGCCAGCACCGGTGGGGAAAAACTGTTTTTT
TRBV30	-	TRBJ1-3	-	14	CASSGWSSGNTIYF	TGTGCCTCGTCGGGGTGGAGCTCTGGAAACACCATATATTTT
TRBV11-2	-	TRBJ1-4	-	15	CASSWLGGTNEKLFF	TGTGCCAGCAGCTGGCTCGGAGGAACTAATGAAAAACTGTTTTTT